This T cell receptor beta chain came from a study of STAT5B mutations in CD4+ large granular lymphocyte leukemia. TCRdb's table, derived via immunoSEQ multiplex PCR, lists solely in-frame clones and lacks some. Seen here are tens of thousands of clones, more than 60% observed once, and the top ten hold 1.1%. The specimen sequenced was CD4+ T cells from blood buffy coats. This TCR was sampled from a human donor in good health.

The CDR3 loop is CASSFSDSYEQYF. CDR3 in DNA: TGTGCCAGCAGCTTTTCAGACTCCTACGAGCAGTACTTC. The J gene is TRBJ2-7, the V gene TRBV14; D remains unclear. Germline CDR1 is SGHDN and CDR2 is FVKESK. Trimming pared 5 bases from V and 0 bases from J, leaving 8 bases between. The CDR3 extends over 13 amino acids.